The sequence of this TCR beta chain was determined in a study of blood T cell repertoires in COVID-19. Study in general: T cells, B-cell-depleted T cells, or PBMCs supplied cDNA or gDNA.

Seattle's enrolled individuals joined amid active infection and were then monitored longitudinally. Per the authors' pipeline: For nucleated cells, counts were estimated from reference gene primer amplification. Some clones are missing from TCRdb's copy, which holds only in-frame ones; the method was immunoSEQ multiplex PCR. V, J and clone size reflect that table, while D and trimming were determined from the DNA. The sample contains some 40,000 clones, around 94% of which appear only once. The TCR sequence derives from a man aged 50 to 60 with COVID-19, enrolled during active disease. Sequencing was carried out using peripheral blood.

The CDR3 loop reads CASSEGGSSGGYQETQYF. DNA of the CDR3: TGTGCCAGCAGTGAAGGCGGCAGCTCGGGAGGTTACCAAGAGACCCAGTACTTC. V usage is TRBV6-1 and J usage is TRBJ2-5; 7 bases fit TRBD2. This CDR3 spans 18 amino acids. V lost 1 base to trimming and J lost 0 bases; unmatched junction nucleotides: 11. Germline CDR1 reads MNHNS; CDR2 reads SASEGT.